This T cell receptor beta chain was sequenced for a study of identical twins. Overall study findings and caveats: Clonotypes of the beta chain that were abundant in cord blood carried fewer insertions (memory repertoires showed none). Analyses of zero insertions could, in part, be confounded by invariant MAIT and iNKT cells. Out-of-frame alpha sequences common to twins exhibited a surplus of low generation probability.

This clonotype has more than one count but fewer than ten. Its antigen is undetermined. TCRdb re-called the 5' RACE reads through MiXCR, storing one row per CDR3 protein. The table has roughly 1.6 million distinct CDR3 sequences, 25% to 35% seen once. Per germline, CDR1 MNHEY and CDR2 SVGAGI. The CDR3 runs 14 residues. The J segment lost 7 bases and the V segment lost 10 bases, leaving 13 bases of the junction unmatched. The receptor's source is a newborn girl in good health. The rearrangement uses TRBV6-5 and TRBJ2-1, with 7 bases identical to TRBD1. The specimen was cord blood. The CDR3 DNA reads TGTGCCAATGCGACAGGGTTTGGGGAAAATGAGCAGTTCTTC. It yields the protein CANATGFGENEQFF.